The 14 T cell receptor beta chains reported below all come from one sample, sequenced in a study of blood T cell repertoires in COVID-19. Profiled with immunoSEQ multiplex PCR; TCRdb holds only in-frame clones, not every one. The sample has about 20,000 clones, roughly nine tenths seen once. Specimen: peripheral blood. The receptor set was obtained from a human donor with active COVID-19. The donor label of this sample is uncertain.

The gene calls are TRBV6-5 and TRBJ2-1, with TRBD2 as a possible D gene (5 bases). The CDR3 extends over 11 amino acids. V shed 7 bases and J shed 10 bases, with 11 bases lying between them. CDR1 is MNHEY and CDR2 is SVGAGI in the germline V gene. The CDR3 spells CASTEGGEQFF. CDR3 sequence (DNA): TGTGCCAGCACCGAGGGTGGGGAGCAGTTCTTC.

The chain is built from TRBV9 and TRBJ2-3, with 8 bases aligning to TRBD2. Unmatched junction bases numbered 3, after V lost 0 bases and J lost 0 bases. This CDR3 contains 16 residues. From germline, CDR1 is SGDLS and CDR2 YYNGEE. For the CDR3, the DNA is TGTGCCAGCAGCGTAGTCCCTAGCGGGAGCACAGATACGCAGTATTTT. It specifies CASSVVPSGSTDTQYF. The variable domain in full, completed from reference TRBV9 and TRBJ2-3, reads DSGVTQTPKHLITATGQRVTLRCSPRSGDLSVYWYQQSLDQGLQFLIQYYNGEERAKGNILERFSAQQFPDLHSELNLSSLELGDSALYFCASSVVPSGSTDTQYFGPGTRLTVL.

V and J are TRBV6-5 and TRBJ2-1, with TRBD2 identical over 11 bases. Germline V lookup: CDR1 MNHEY, CDR2 SVGAGI. Trimming at V came to 4 bases and at J to 12 bases, leaving 2 bases not matched to a gene. The CDR3 has 12 amino acids. The CDR3 reads CASSSTSGGQFF. In DNA form, the CDR3 reads TGTGCCAGCAGTTCCACTAGCGGGGGGCAGTTCTTC.

The V gene is TRBV5-1, the J gene TRBJ2-2; 11 bases agree with TRBD2. Trimming took 0 bases from V and 4 from J; bases not matched to a gene: 2. This CDR3 has 16 amino acids. CDR1 is SGHRS, CDR2 YFSETQ, per germline. This CDR3 is CASSLVAGGITGELFF. Written as DNA, the CDR3 is TGCGCCAGCAGCTTGGTAGCGGGAGGGATCACCGGGGAGCTGTTTTTT.

The J gene is TRBJ2-4, the V gene TRBV29-1; D remains ambiguous. V was trimmed by 3 bases and J by 2 bases, leaving 8 bases between them. This CDR3 spans 13 amino acids. The germline V gene encodes CDR1 SQVTM and CDR2 ANQGSEA. CDR3: CSVDGGPKNIQYF. In DNA, the CDR3 is TGCAGCGTTGATGGTGGGCCCAAAAACATTCAGTACTTC.

V usage is TRBV10-3 and J usage is TRBJ1-1; 8 nucleotides match TRBD1. Germline values: CDR1 ENHRY, CDR2 SYGVKD. CDR3 length equals 14 residues. The junction had 4 bases not matched to a gene; V was cut back by 6 bases and J by 1 base. CDR3 sequence reads: CAISIGQGNTEAFF. CDR3 nucleotides: TGTGCCATCAGCATAGGACAGGGGAACACTGAAGCTTTCTTT.

In this sample, this clone turned up once. J is TRBJ2-1 and V is TRBV5-1; the D gene is possibly TRBD1 (5 bases). Germline CDR1 SGHRS, CDR2 YFSETQ. The CDR3 extends over 15 amino acids. V was pared by 1 base and J by 7 bases, with 15 bases between. CDR3 protein: CASSLLSGIENEQFF. The CDR3 DNA is TGCGCCAGCAGCTTGTTGTCAGGGATCGAGAATGAGCAGTTCTTC.

The chain carries TRBV29-1 and TRBJ1-2; maybe TRBD1 (6 bases). CDR3 length: 12 amino acids. Trimming cost V 6 bases and J 6 bases, with 14 bases left between them. Germline V gene data show CDR1 as SQVTM and CDR2 as ANQGSEA. The chain's CDR3 is CSVGGGPDGYTF. For the CDR3, the DNA is TGCAGCGTCGGGGGGGGGCCGGATGGCTACACCTTC.

This clone was seen only a few times. The chain employs TRBV30 and TRBJ2-7; TRBD1 matches at 8 bases. The germline V gene has CDR1 GTSNPN and CDR2 SVGIG (reference sequence). The CDR3 covers 12 residues. V lost 0 bases and J lost 9; bases outside the gene matches: 4. Written as DNA, the CDR3 is TGTGCCTGGAGTGTACTGGACAGGGCGCAGTACTTC. Translation: CAWSVLDRAQYF.

This sequence joins TRBV10-2 and TRBJ1-5; D gene uncertain. Germline assignment: CDR1 WSHSY and CDR2 SAAADI. The CDR3 has 15 residues. With 2 bases removed from V and 1 base from J, the gap between germline ends came to 9 bases. This CDR3 is CASSEGGGSNQPQHF. The CDR3 nucleotides are TGCGCCAGCAGTGAGGGTGGCGGCAGCAATCAGCCCCAGCATTTT.

This clone was found once. J is TRBJ2-6 and V is TRBV4-1; D possibly corresponds to TRBD2 (5 bases). The CDR3 has 16 amino acids. Germline V gene lookup returns CDR1 MGHRA and CDR2 YSYEKL. Trimming stripped 1 base from V and 0 bases from J, with 7 bases between. In DNA form, the CDR3 reads TGCGCCAGCAGCCAAGGGAGGCTCTCTGGGGCCAACGTCCTGACTTTC. Translated: CASSQGRLSGANVLTF.

J is TRBJ2-7 and V is TRBV28, with a possible D match to TRBD1 (5 bases). Trimming removed 8 bases from V and 0 bases from J, with 11 bases in between. Germline loops: CDR1 MDHEN, CDR2 SYDVKM. This CDR3 has 13 amino acids. CDR3 protein: CASRADNSYEQYF. In nucleotides, the CDR3 is TGTGCCAGCCGGGCGGACAACTCCTACGAGCAGTACTTC.

V and J are TRBV21-1 and TRBJ2-7; TRBD1 was called by the table and not checked on the DNA. TRBV21-1 is a pseudogene locus. This CDR3 is built from 16 residues. Written as DNA, the CDR3 is TGTGCCAGCAGGGGGACAGGATTCCGGGATTCCTACGAGCAGTACTTC. Translating gives CASRGTGFRDSYEQYF.

The V call is TRBV9, the J call TRBJ2-5; perhaps TRBD2 as D (6 bases). Germline loops: CDR1 SGDLS, CDR2 YYNGEE. This CDR3 spans 15 amino acids. V was cut by 0 bases and J by 1 base, with 10 bases left in between. This CDR3 is CASSVVGLAQETQYF. For the CDR3, the DNA is TGTGCCAGCAGCGTAGTGGGACTCGCCCAAGAGACCCAGTACTTC.